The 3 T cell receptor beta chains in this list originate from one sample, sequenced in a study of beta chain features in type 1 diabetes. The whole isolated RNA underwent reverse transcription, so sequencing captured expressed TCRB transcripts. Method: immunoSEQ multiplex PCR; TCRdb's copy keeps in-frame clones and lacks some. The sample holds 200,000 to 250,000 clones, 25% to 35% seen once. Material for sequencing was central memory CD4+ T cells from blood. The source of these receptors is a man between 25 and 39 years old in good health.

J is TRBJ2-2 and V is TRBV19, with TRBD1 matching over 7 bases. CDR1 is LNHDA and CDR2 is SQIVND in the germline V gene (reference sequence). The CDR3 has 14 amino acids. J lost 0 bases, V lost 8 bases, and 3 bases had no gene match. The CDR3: CASSGTANTGELFF. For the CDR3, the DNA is TGTGCCAGTTCCGGGACAGCGAACACCGGGGAGCTGTTTTTT.

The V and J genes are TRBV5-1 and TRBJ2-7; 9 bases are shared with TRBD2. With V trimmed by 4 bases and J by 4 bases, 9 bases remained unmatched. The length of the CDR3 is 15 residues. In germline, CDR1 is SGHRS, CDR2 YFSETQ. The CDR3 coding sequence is TGCGCCAGCAGCCCGTCCGGGACTAGCTTATACGAGCAGTACTTC. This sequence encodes CASSPSGTSLYEQYF. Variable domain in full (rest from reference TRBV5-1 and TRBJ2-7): KAGVTQTPRYLIKTRGQQVTLSCSPISGHRSVSWYQQTPGQGLQFLFEYFSETQRNKGNFPGRFSGRQFSNSRSEMNVSTLELGDSALYLCASSPSGTSLYEQYFGPGTRLTVT.

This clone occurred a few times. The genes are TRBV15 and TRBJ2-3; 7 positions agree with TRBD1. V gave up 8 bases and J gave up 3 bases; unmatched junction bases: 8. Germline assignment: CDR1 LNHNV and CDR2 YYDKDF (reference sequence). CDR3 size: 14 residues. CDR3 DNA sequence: TGTGCCACCCGGACAGGAACTTGGACAGATACGCAGTATTTT. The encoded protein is CATRTGTWTDTQYF.